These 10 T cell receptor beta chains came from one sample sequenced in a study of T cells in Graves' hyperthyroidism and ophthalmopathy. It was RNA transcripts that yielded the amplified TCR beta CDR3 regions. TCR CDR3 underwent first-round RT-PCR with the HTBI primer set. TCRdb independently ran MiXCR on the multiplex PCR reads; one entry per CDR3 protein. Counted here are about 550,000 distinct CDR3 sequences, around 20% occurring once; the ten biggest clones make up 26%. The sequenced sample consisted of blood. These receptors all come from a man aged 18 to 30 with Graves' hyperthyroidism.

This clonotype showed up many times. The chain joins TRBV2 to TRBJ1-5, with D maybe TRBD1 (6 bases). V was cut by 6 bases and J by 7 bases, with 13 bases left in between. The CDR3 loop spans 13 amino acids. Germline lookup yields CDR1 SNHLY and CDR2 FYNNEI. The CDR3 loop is CASRGEGEQPQHF. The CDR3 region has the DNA TGTGCCAGCAGGGGGGAGGGGGAACAGCCCCAGCATTTT. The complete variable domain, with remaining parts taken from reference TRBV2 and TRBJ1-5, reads EPEVTQTPSHQVTQMGQEVILRCVPISNHLYFYWYRQILGQKVEFLVSFYNNEISEKSEIFDDQFSVERPDGSNFTLKIRSTKLEDSAMYFCASRGEGEQPQHFGDGTRLSIL.

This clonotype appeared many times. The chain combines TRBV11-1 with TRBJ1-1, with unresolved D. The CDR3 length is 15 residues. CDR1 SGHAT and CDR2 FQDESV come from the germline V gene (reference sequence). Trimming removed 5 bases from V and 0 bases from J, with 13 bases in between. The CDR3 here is CASSTRRSMNTEAFF. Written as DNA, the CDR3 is TGTGCCAGCAGCACCCGACGGTCTATGAACACTGAAGCTTTCTTT. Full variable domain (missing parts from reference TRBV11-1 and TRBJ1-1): EAEVAQSPRYKITEKSQAVAFWCDPISGHATLYWYRQILGQGPELLVQFQDESVVDDSQLPKDRFSAERLKGVDSTLKIQPAELGDSAMYLCASSTRRSMNTEAFFGQGTRLTVV.

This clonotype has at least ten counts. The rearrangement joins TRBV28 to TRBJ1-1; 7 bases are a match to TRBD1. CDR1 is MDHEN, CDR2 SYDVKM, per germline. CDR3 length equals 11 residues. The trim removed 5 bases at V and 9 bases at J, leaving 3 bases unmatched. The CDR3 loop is CASSPTGKAFF. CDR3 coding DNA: TGTGCCAGCAGTCCGACAGGGAAAGCTTTCTTT.

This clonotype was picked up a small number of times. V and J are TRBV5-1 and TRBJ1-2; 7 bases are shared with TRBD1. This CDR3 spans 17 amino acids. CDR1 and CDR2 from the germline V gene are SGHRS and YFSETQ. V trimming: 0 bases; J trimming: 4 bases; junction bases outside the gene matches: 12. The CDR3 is CASSLVPTGRGIYGYTF. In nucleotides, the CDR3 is TGCGCCAGCAGCTTGGTTCCGACAGGGAGAGGAATCTATGGCTACACCTTC.

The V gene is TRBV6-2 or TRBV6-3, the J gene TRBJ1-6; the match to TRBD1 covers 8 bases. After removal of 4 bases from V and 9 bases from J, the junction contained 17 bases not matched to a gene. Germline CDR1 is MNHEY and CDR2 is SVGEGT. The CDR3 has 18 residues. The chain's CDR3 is CASSWVPGADRAGSPLHF. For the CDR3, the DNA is TGTGCCAGCAGTTGGGTTCCCGGCGCGGACAGGGCTGGTTCACCCCTCCACTTT.

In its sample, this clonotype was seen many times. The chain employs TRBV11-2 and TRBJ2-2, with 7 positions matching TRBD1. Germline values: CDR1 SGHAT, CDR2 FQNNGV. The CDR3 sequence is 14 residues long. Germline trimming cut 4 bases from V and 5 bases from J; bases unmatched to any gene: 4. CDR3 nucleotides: TGTGCCAGCAGCTCCTGGGACAGAACCGGGGAGCTGTTTTTT. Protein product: CASSSWDRTGELFF.

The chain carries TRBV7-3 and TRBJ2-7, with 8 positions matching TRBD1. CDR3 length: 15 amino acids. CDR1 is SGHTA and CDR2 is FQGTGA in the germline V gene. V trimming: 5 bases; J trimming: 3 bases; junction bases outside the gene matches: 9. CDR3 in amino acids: CASSVTGTGHYEQYF. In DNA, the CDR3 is TGTGCCAGCAGCGTTACCGGGACAGGACACTACGAGCAGTACTTC.

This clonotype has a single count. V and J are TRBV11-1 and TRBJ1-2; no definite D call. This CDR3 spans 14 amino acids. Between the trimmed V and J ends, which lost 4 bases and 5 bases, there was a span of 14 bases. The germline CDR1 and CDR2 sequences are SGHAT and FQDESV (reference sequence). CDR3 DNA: TGTGCCAGCAGCTCCGGGTCCCTACCTTATGGCTACACCTTC. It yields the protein CASSSGSLPYGYTF.

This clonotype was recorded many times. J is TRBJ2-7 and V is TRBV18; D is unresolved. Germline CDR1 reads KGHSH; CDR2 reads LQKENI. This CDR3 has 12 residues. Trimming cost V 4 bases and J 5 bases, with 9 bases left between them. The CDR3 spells CASSHQGDEQYF. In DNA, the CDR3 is TGTGCCAGCTCACACCAAGGAGACGAGCAGTACTTC.

In DNA form, the CDR3 reads TGTGCCAGCAAGGACGGGGACGAGTACGAGCAGTACTTC. Amino acid sequence: CASKDGDEYEQYF. The chain is built from TRBV6-1 and TRBJ2-7; TRBD1 or TRBD2 may be the D gene (5 bases each). Germline CDR1 is MNHNS and CDR2 is SASEGT. The ends were cut back, 7 bases at V and 4 bases at J, with 14 bases in the middle. The length of the CDR3 is 13 residues.